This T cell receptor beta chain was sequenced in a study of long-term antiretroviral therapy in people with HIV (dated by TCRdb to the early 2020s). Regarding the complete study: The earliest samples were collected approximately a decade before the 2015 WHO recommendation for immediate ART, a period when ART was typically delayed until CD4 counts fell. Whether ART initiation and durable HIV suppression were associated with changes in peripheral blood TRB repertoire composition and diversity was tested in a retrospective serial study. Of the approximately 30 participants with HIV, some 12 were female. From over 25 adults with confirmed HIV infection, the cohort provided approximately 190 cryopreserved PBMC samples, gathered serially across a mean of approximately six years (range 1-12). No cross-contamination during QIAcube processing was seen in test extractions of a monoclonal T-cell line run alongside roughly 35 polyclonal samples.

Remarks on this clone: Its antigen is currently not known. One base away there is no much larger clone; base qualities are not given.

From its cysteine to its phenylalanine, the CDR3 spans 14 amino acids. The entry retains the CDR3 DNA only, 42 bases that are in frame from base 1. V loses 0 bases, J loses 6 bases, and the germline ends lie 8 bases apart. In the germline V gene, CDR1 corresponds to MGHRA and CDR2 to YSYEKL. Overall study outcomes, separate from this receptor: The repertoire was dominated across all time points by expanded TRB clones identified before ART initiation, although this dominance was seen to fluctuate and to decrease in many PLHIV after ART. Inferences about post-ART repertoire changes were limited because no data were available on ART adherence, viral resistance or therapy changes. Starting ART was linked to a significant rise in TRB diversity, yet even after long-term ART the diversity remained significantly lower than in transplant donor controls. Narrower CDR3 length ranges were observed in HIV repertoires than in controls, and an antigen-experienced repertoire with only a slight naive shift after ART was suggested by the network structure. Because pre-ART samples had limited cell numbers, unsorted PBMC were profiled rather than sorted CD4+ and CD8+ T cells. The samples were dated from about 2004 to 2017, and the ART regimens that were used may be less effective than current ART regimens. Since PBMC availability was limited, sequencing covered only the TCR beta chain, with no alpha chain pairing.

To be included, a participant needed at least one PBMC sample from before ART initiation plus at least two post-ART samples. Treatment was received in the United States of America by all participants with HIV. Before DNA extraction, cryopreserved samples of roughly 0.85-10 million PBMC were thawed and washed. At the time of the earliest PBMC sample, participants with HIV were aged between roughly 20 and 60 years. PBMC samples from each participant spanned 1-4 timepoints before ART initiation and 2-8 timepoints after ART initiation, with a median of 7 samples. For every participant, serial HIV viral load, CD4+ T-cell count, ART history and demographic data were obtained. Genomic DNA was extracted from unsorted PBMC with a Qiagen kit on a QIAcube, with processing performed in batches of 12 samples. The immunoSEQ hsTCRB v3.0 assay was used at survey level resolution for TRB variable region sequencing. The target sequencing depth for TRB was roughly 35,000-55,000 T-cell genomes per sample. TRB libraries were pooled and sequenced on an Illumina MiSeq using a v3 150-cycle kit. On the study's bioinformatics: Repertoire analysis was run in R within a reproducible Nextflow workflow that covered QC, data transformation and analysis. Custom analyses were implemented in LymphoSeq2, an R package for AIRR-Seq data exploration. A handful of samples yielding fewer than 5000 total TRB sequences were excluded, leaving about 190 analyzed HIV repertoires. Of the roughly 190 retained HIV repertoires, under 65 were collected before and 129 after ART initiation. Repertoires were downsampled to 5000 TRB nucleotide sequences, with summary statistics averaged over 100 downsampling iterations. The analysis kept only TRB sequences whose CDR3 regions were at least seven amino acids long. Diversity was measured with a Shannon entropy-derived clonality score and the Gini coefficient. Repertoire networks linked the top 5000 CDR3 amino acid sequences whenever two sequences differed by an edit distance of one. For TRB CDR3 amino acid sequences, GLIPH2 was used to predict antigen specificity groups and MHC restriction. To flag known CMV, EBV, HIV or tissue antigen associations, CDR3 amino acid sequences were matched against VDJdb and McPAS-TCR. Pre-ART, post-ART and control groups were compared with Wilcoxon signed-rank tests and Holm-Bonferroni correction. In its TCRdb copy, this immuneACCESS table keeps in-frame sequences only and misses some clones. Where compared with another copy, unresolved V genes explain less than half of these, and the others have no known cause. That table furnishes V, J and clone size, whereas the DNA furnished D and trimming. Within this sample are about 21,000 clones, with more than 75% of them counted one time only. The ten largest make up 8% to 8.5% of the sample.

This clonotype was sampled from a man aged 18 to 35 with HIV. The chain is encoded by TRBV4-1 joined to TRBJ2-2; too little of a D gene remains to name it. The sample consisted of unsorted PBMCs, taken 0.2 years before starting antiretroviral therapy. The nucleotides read TGCGCCAGCAGCCAAGATCCGGCGGCCGGGGAGCTGTTTTTT. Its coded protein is CASSQDPAAGELFF.